The rows below give T cell receptor beta chains drawn from one sample of a study of preoperative IRX-2 immunotherapy in early breast cancer. Clones were sequenced by immunoSEQ multiplex PCR, and TCRdb holds only the in-frame ones, with some missing. This table holds roughly 34,000 clones, roughly nine tenths found once. Sample: tumor tissue, taken after IRX-2 immunotherapy. The origin of the receptors is a human donor with breast cancer. Each CDR3 is given with its conserved first and last residue. A D gene is named only where the DNA matches it firmly. Clone size, where shown, is once, few, many, or a class for clones that have expanded.

clone_size,v_call,j_call,d_call,cdr3_aa,cdr3_nt
.,TRBV6-8,TRBJ2-5,TRBD1,CASRRTGAGQETQYF,TGTGCCAGCAGGCGAACAGGGGCAGGCCAAGAGACCCAGTACTTC
.,TRBV14,TRBJ2-7,.,CASSPRTYEQYF,TGTGCCAGCAGCCCAAGGACCTACGAGCAGTACTTC
.,TRBV7-7,TRBJ2-3,TRBD2,CASSSNPGLETDTQYF,TGTGCCAGCAGCTCGAATCCGGGACTAGAAACAGATACGCAGTATTTT
once,TRBV11-3,TRBJ1-1,TRBD1,CASSSNRGFTEAFF,TGTGCCAGCAGCTCAAACAGGGGGTTCACTGAAGCTTTCTTT
.,TRBV12-5,TRBJ2-2,.,CATEGAGGSNTGELFF,TGTGCTACCGAAGGAGCTGGGGGATCGAACACCGGGGAGCTGTTTTTT
once,TRBV23-1,TRBJ1-4,TRBD1,CASSQDLFGTGLEKLFF,TGCGCCAGCAGCCAAGATCTCTTTGGGACAGGCCTTGAAAAACTGTTTTTT
.,TRBV18,TRBJ1-6,.,CASSPLTTDSPLHF,TGTGCCAGCTCACCATTAACGACGGATTCACCCCTCCACTTT
once,TRBV29-1,TRBJ1-1,TRBD1,CSALGQKNTEAFF,TGCAGCGCCCTGGGACAGAAGAACACTGAAGCTTTCTTT
.,TRBV12-5,TRBJ2-1,TRBD2,CASGLDRLAGVRNEQFF,TGTGCTAGTGGTTTGGACCGACTAGCGGGAGTGAGGAATGAGCAGTTCTTC
.,TRBV30,TRBJ2-1,.,CAWSKEVHNEQFF,TGTGCCTGGAGCAAAGAGGTACACAATGAGCAGTTCTTC
.,TRBV18,TRBJ2-1,.,CASSPPAGSNEQFF,TGTGCCAGCTCCCCTCCGGCGGGTAGCAATGAGCAGTTCTTC
.,TRBV18,TRBJ2-1,.,CAGTGKESNEQFF,TGTGCCGGGACGGGAAAGGAAAGCAATGAGCAGTTCTTC
.,TRBV6-8,TRBJ2-3,.,CASSYLTSTDTQYF,TGTGCCAGCAGTTATCTCACTAGCACAGATACGCAGTATTTT
.,TRBV23-1,TRBJ1-2,.,CASSQTTASNYGYTF,TGCGCCAGCAGCCAAACGACAGCCTCTAACTATGGCTACACCTTC
.,TRBV22-1,TRBJ1-1,.,CASSTPRRANTEAFF,TGTGCCAGCAGTACCCCTCGTCGGGCAAACACTGAAGCTTTCTTT
.,TRBV29-1,TRBJ1-1,.,CSVEGPGTYNTEAFF,TGCAGCGTTGAAGGGCCGGGGACATATAACACTGAAGCTTTCTTT
.,TRBV28,TRBJ1-1,.,CASSLGYTEAFF,TGTGCCAGCAGCCTAGGGTACACTGAAGCTTTCTTT